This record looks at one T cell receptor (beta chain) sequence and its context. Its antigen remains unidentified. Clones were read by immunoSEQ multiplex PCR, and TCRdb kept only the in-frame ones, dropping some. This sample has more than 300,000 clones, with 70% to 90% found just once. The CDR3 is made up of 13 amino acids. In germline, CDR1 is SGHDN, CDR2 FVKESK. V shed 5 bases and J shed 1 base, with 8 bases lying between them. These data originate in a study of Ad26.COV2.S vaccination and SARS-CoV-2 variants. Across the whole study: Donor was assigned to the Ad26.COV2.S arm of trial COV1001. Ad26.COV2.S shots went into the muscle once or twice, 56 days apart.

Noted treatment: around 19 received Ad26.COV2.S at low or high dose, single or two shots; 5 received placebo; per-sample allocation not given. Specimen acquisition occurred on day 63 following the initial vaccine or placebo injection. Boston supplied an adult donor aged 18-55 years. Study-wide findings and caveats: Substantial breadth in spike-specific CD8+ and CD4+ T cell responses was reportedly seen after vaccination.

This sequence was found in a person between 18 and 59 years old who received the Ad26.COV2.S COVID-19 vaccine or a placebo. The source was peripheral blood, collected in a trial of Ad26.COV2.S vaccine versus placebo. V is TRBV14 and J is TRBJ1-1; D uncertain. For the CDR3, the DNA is TGTGCCAGCAGCTACGGGGAGAACACTGAAGCTTTCTTT. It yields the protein CASSYGENTEAFF.